The 32 T cell receptor beta chains below all came from one sample that was sequenced in a study of blood T cells in healthy people across ages. Together with a sample-barcoded 5' primer, a J-beta primer mix was included in a second PCR lasting about 6 to 11 cycles. Using its own MiXCR run on the 5' RACE reads, TCRdb lists one record per CDR3 protein. This repertoire shows 1.5 million or so distinct CDR3 sequences, approximately 43% found once; its top ten account for approximately 4%. Sequencing input: blood. The origin of the receptors is a woman under 30 in good health.

The chain joins TRBV11-2 to TRBJ1-2; D possibly corresponds to TRBD1 (5 bases). CDR3 length equals 15 residues. Germline CDR1 SGHAT, CDR2 FQNNGV. Trimming stripped 6 bases from V and 4 bases from J, with 18 bases between. CDR3 coding DNA: TGTGCCAGCAGTCAAACCCCGGACACTGCCTATGGCTACACCTTC. It yields the protein CASSQTPDTAYGYTF.

CDR3 protein: CASLSPWRSTDTQYF. DNA for the CDR3: TGTGCCAGCCTCTCCCCGTGGCGTAGCACAGATACGCAGTATTTT. V gene TRBV6-2 or TRBV6-3 combines with J gene TRBJ2-3; no clear D. V dropped 8 bases and J dropped 0 bases, with 15 bases sitting between them. The germline gives CDR1 MNHEY, CDR2 SVGEGT. The CDR3 runs 15 residues.

V gene TRBV4-1 combines with J gene TRBJ2-3; 11 bases align to TRBD1. This CDR3 contains 15 residues. With V trimmed by 1 base and J by 8 bases, 5 bases remained unmatched. Germline values: CDR1 MGHRA, CDR2 YSYEKL. This CDR3 is CASSQGTGGFGTQYF. DNA of the CDR3: TGCGCCAGCAGCCAAGGGACAGGGGGCTTCGGTACGCAGTATTTT.

The rearrangement uses TRBV30 and TRBJ2-7; either TRBD1 or TRBD2 may fit D (5 bases each). Germline CDR1 is GTSNPN and CDR2 is SVGIG (reference sequence). This CDR3 has 14 residues. V gave up 2 bases and J gave up 0 bases, with 11 bases separating them. CDR3 protein: CAWSLPGRSYEQYF. DNA for the CDR3: TGTGCCTGGAGTCTTCCGGGGCGCTCCTACGAGCAGTACTTC.

This chain connects TRBV7-6 to TRBJ1-4; D is ambiguous. Germline V CDR1 and CDR2: SGHVS, FNYEAQ. V lost 1 base and J lost 8, with 14 bases in between. The CDR3 consists of 15 residues. The CDR3 DNA reads as TGTGCCAGCAGCTTAGGGGTGGACGAAACCGAAAAACTGTTTTTT. Amino acid sequence: CASSLGVDETEKLFF.

In its sample, this clonotype was seen a few times. V and J are TRBV9 and TRBJ1-1; TRBD1 aligns across 8 bases. Germline V gene lookup returns CDR1 SGDLS and CDR2 YYNGEE. This CDR3 is 15 amino acids long. V gave up 2 bases and J gave up 1 base; unmatched junction bases: 4. This CDR3 reads CASSVTGATNTEAFF. The CDR3 DNA is TGTGCCAGCAGCGTGACAGGGGCGACGAACACTGAAGCTTTCTTT.

This clonotype has more than one count but fewer than ten. One junction end does not reproduce the germline sequence, and a read error may be involved. The chain links TRBV12-3 or TRBV12-4 to TRBJ1-5; D is unclear. This CDR3 contains 14 residues. The CDR3 DNA reads TGTGCCAGCAGTACTCAAATTAGCAATCAACCCCAGCATTTT. Protein: CASSTQISNQPQHF.

V usage is TRBV4-2 and J usage is TRBJ2-5, with 10 bases matching TRBD2. The J segment lost 2 bases and the V segment lost 0 bases, leaving 9 bases of the junction unmatched. Per the germline V gene, CDR1 is LGHNA and CDR2 is YNFKEQ. CDR3 size: 18 residues. In DNA, the CDR3 is TGTGCCAGCAGCCAAGAAGGCGTAGTAGCGGGAGGACAAGAGACCCAGTACTTC. It translates to CASSQEGVVAGGQETQYF.

The chain combines TRBV9 with TRBJ1-5; 8 bases line up with TRBD1. The CDR3 is 15 amino acids. V shed 3 bases, J shed 6 bases, and the junction held 8 bases outside the gene matches. Germline CDR1 SGDLS, CDR2 YYNGEE. DNA for the CDR3: TGTGCCAGCAGCGCCCTTCCAGGGGGCCTTCAGCCCCAGCATTTT. Amino acids: CASSALPGGLQPQHF. The whole variable domain, remainder taken from reference TRBV9 and TRBJ1-5, is DSGVTQTPKHLITATGQRVTLRCSPRSGDLSVYWYQQSLDQGLQFLIQYYNGEERAKGNILERFSAQQFPDLHSELNLSSLELGDSALYFCASSALPGGLQPQHFGDGTRLSIL.

This clonotype was observed a few times. The chain uses TRBV6-6 and TRBJ1-5, with unresolved D. The CDR3 is made up of 14 amino acids. Between the trimmed V and J ends, which lost 2 bases and 6 bases, there was a span of 11 bases. CDR1 and CDR2 (germline): MNHNY, SVGAGI (reference sequence). CDR3 DNA: TGTGCCAGCAGTTACCTGGGGATATTTCAGCCCCAGCATTTT. This codes for CASSYLGIFQPQHF.

CDR3 region: CASSTQTTNTGELFF. The CDR3, as DNA: TGTGCCAGCAGCACACAGACCACGAACACCGGGGAGCTGTTTTTT. The genes are TRBV7-2 and TRBJ2-2; no definite D call. Trimming removed 5 bases from V and 0 bases from J, with 10 bases in between. This CDR3 is built from 15 residues. The germline V gene encodes CDR1 SGHTA and CDR2 FQGNSA.

This clonotype was seen once. This rearrangement joins TRBV30 to TRBJ2-5; 7 bases fit TRBD2. The end of the DNA fits TRBJ2-7 better, so the J call may be wrong. Germline-derived CDR1 and CDR2 are GTSNPN and SVGIG (reference sequence). The CDR3 runs to 12 residues. CDR3 sequence (DNA): TGTGCCTGGAATCCGGCGGGAGCCGAGCAGTACTTC. Its protein product is CAWNPAGAEQYF.

A few counts support this clonotype. The chain joins TRBV5-5 to TRBJ1-5, with D perhaps matching TRBD1 (5 bases). The CDR3 totals 14 residues. Germline V gene lookup returns CDR1 SGHKS and CDR2 YYEKEE (reference sequence). The V and J ends lost 2 bases and 6 bases respectively, with 12 bases between them. The CDR3 nucleotides are TGTGCCAGCAGCTTAGGACCGGGGACTCAGCCCCAGCATTTT. Translating gives CASSLGPGTQPQHF.

This clonotype has a handful of counts. V and J are TRBV7-4 and TRBJ2-7; the D gene is possibly TRBD1 (6 bases). The V gene lost 5 bases and the J gene lost 3 bases, with 17 bases spanning the gap. The CDR3 covers 15 residues. CDR1 and CDR2 (germline): SGHVT, SQSDAQ. This CDR3 reads CASSNDRTTLYEQYF. The CDR3 DNA is TGTGCCAGCAGCAACGACAGGACAACCCTCTACGAGCAGTACTTC.

This chain joins TRBV11-2 and TRBJ2-7; maybe TRBD1 (6 bases). V shed 1 base and J shed 3 bases, with 16 bases lying between them. The V gene's germline CDR1 is SGHAT and CDR2 FQNNGV. The CDR3 is made up of 16 amino acids. Here the CDR3 reads CASSLAFRGEDYEQYF. In nucleotides, the CDR3 is TGTGCCAGCAGCTTAGCCTTCAGGGGAGAAGACTACGAGCAGTACTTC. The whole variable domain, remainder taken from reference TRBV11-2 and TRBJ2-7, is EAGVAQSPRYKIIEKRQSVAFWCNPISGHATLYWYQQILGQGPKLLIQFQNNGVVDDSQLPKDRFSAERLKGVDSTLKIQPAKLEDSAVYLCASSLAFRGEDYEQYFGPGTRLTVT.

In this sample, this clonotype turned up a few times. J is TRBJ2-7 and V is TRBV6-1; 8 bases are a match to TRBD1. The J segment lost 4 bases and the V segment lost 2 bases, leaving 10 bases of the junction unmatched. Germline V gene data show CDR1 as MNHNS and CDR2 as SASEGT. This CDR3 has 16 amino acids. This CDR3 reads CASSEKYWGQDYEQYF. In DNA form, the CDR3 reads TGTGCCAGCAGTGAAAAATATTGGGGACAGGATTACGAGCAGTACTTC.

The genes are TRBV9 and TRBJ2-3; D unclear. V lost 4 bases and J lost 5, with 11 bases in between. This CDR3 is 13 amino acids long. The germline CDR1 and CDR2 sequences are SGDLS and YYNGEE. In nucleotides, the CDR3 is TGTGCCAGCAGCCCCAGACGCCAAGATACGCAGTATTTT. Encoded protein: CASSPRRQDTQYF.

This clonotype appeared a few times. This sequence joins TRBV5-1 and TRBJ2-1, with unresolved D. Germline CDR1 and CDR2: SGHRS and YFSETQ. The CDR3 spans 13 residues. V lost 0 bases and J 7 bases, leaving 8 bases between the germline ends. For the CDR3, the DNA is TGCGCCAGCAGCTTGGCGGTGGGGAATGAGCAGTTCTTC. Translated: CASSLAVGNEQFF. The full variable domain, with the rest looked up from reference TRBV5-1 and TRBJ2-1, is KAGVTQTPRYLIKTRGQQVTLSCSPISGHRSVSWYQQTPGQGLQFLFEYFSETQRNKGNFPGRFSGRQFSNSRSEMNVSTLELGDSALYLCASSLAVGNEQFFGPGTRLTVL.

J is TRBJ2-5 and V is TRBV7-8, with TRBD2 matching 7 bases. Germline values: CDR1 SGHVS, CDR2 FQNEAQ. This CDR3 is 14 amino acids long. V gave up 5 bases and J gave up 4 bases; unmatched junction bases: 7. The CDR3 loop is CASSTGLVRETQYF. The CDR3 DNA is TGTGCCAGCAGCACCGGACTAGTTAGAGAGACCCAGTACTTC.

The rearrangement uses TRBV7-2 and TRBJ1-4, with D perhaps TRBD1 (6 bases). This CDR3 comprises 15 residues. Trimming removed 5 bases at V and 7 bases at J, with 17 bases between. Looked up from germline, CDR1 is SGHTA and CDR2 is FQGNSA. The DNA for the CDR3 is TGTGCCAGCAGCCCGAGAGGGGGAGGGAGTGAAAAACTGTTTTTT. This translates into CASSPRGGGSEKLFF.

This chain connects TRBV13 to TRBJ1-5; 12 bases line up with TRBD1. The CDR3 totals 18 residues. From germline, CDR1 is PRHDT and CDR2 FYEKMQ (reference sequence). Trimming took 5 bases from V and 4 from J; bases not matched to a gene: 12. CDR3 sequence reads: CASSSARDRGPRNQPQHF. The DNA for the CDR3 is TGTGCCAGCAGCAGCGCCCGGGACAGGGGGCCGAGAAATCAGCCCCAGCATTTT.

The gene calls are TRBV20-1 and TRBJ2-5; 11 positions match TRBD1. The CDR3 has 14 residues. J lost 11 bases, V lost 6 bases, and 14 bases had no gene match. The germline gives CDR1 DFQATT, CDR2 SNEGSKA (reference sequence). This CDR3 is CSAPRTGGYNEQYF. DNA of the CDR3: TGCAGTGCCCCGCGGACAGGGGGCTACAATGAGCAGTACTTC.

This clonotype was observed a handful of times. This sequence joins TRBV4-2 and TRBJ2-5; no reliable D call. The ends were cut back, 3 bases at V and 11 bases at J, with 25 bases in the middle. CDR1 is LGHNA, CDR2 YNFKEQ, per germline. CDR3 length: 16 residues. The CDR3 is CASSHVAANTYNEQYF. DNA for the CDR3: TGTGCCAGCAGCCACGTCGCGGCAAATACCTACAATGAGCAGTACTTC.

This clonotype was counted many times. The J gene is TRBJ1-2, the V gene TRBV20-1; D unclear. In germline, CDR1 is DFQATT, CDR2 SNEGSKA (reference sequence). The V end was cut by 6 bases, the J end by 0 bases, with 5 bases between. CDR3 length equals 11 residues. The CDR3 protein is CSASANYGYTF. CDR3 DNA sequence: TGCAGTGCGTCAGCTAACTATGGCTACACCTTC.

About this clonotype itself: A junction boundary mismatches the germline segment, possibly from a read error. The V gene is TRBV24-1, the J gene TRBJ2-1, with 12 bases aligning to TRBD2. The CDR3 is 15 amino acids. Germline V lookup: CDR1 KGHDR, CDR2 SFDVKD. The CDR3 bases are TGTGCCGCCAGTGATGAGACTAGCGGGAGAGATGAGCAGTTCTTC. This sequence encodes CAASDETSGRDEQFF.

The V call is TRBV10-3, the J call TRBJ1-2; the match to TRBD1 covers 7 bases. The CDR3 sequence is 14 residues long. Losses at the gene ends were 7 bases for V and 8 bases for J; bases not matched to a gene: 13. Looked up from germline, CDR1 is ENHRY and CDR2 is SYGVKD. CDR3 sequence: CAITLTGPPGGYTF. The CDR3, as DNA: TGTGCCATCACCTTGACAGGGCCCCCGGGGGGCTACACCTTC.

The CDR3 sequence: CASSLGGGWRMNTEAFF. In DNA, the CDR3 is TGTGCCAGCAGCTTAGGGGGGGGCTGGCGGATGAACACTGAAGCTTTCTTT. The V call is TRBV11-2, the J call TRBJ1-1, with D possibly being TRBD1 (6 bases). The CDR3 runs to 17 residues. Germline assignment: CDR1 SGHAT and CDR2 FQNNGV. Trimming removed 1 base at V and 0 bases at J, with 15 bases between.

This clonotype showed up just a few times. This chain links TRBV6-2 or TRBV6-3 with TRBJ2-5, with TRBD2 identical over 13 bases. V lost 8 bases to trimming and J lost 3 bases; unmatched junction nucleotides: 15. Germline CDR1 MNHEY, CDR2 SVGEGT. This CDR3 has 18 residues. CDR3 sequence reads: CASAQGITSGRGKETQYF. As DNA, the CDR3 is TGTGCCAGCGCACAGGGGATTACTAGCGGGAGGGGAAAAGAGACCCAGTACTTC.

The chain is built from TRBV20-1 and TRBJ2-1, with TRBD2 identical over 7 bases. Trimming took 0 bases from V and 0 from J; bases not matched to a gene: 11. This CDR3 contains 18 residues. Germline CDR1 is DFQATT and CDR2 is SNEGSKA (reference sequence). CDR3 DNA: TGCAGTGCTAGAGATAAAGGGCTAGCGGCAAGCTCCTACAATGAGCAGTTCTTC. It translates to CSARDKGLAASSYNEQFF.

This clonotype was seen a handful of times. The chain is built from TRBV5-6 and TRBJ1-1, with D perhaps matching TRBD1 (5 bases). In germline, CDR1 is SGHDT, CDR2 YYEEEE. V lost 4 bases to trimming and J lost 3 bases, with 16 bases between them. CDR3 size: 15 residues. As DNA, the CDR3 is TGTGCCAGCAGCCTCCTAGGCAGGGACGACACTGAAGCTTTCTTT. Translated: CASSLLGRDDTEAFF. The whole variable domain, remainder taken from reference TRBV5-6 and TRBJ1-1, is DAGVTQSPTHLIKTRGQQVTLRCSPKSGHDTVSWYQQALGQGPQFIFQYYEEEERQRGNFPDRFSGHQFPNYSSELNVNALLLGDSALYLCASSLLGRDDTEAFFGQGTRLTVV.

This sequence joins TRBV20-1 and TRBJ2-4; TRBD2 might be the D (5 bases). In germline, CDR1 is DFQATT, CDR2 SNEGSKA (reference sequence). The V end lost 3 bases, the J end lost 0 bases, and 9 bases lay between the germline ends. The CDR3 length is 14 residues. In nucleotides, the CDR3 is TGCAGTGCTAGCTGGACTTTAGCCAAAAACATTCAGTACTTC. Translated, it gives CSASWTLAKNIQYF.

This chain connects TRBV27 to TRBJ1-1; the D gene is possibly TRBD1 (5 bases). V lost 6 bases and J lost 7, with 12 bases in between. Per the germline V gene, CDR1 is MNHEY and CDR2 is SMNVEV (reference sequence). The CDR3 is 12 residues long. In DNA, the CDR3 is TGTGCCAGCAGCCGGGGGGGAAATGAAGCTTTCTTT. Translation gives CASSRGGNEAFF.